Included here is one T cell receptor beta chain sequence, with context. The source of the sample is a study of blood T cell repertoires in COVID-19. Cohort placement rested on clinical history that participants reported themselves. The method was immunoSEQ multiplex PCR; TCRdb's version includes in-frame clones alone and lacks a portion of them. The sample contains 200,000 to 250,000 clones, around 84% of which appear only once. CDR3 length equals 13 residues. Germline V gives CDR1 MNHEY, CDR2 SVGAGI. V lost 10 bases to trimming and J lost 4 bases, with 16 bases between them. This chain joins TRBV6-5 and TRBJ2-5, with D possibly being TRBD2 (6 bases). The sequenced sample was PBMCs or T cells enriched from blood (not recorded which). The sequence was collected from a young man with acute COVID-19. CDR3 amino acids: CATYRGMGETQYF. The CDR3 DNA reads TGTGCCACCTATCGGGGGATGGGAGAGACCCAGTACTTC.